This T cell receptor (beta chain) was identified during a study of monozygotic twins with inflammatory bowel disease. From the 5' RACE reads, TCRdb lists one entry per CDR3 protein and no DNA. The sample has about 380,000 distinct CDR3 sequences; the top ten hold 2.6%. The sequence was collected from a human donor with ulcerative colitis or Crohn's disease, or a healthy co-twin of an affected twin (not recorded which). Source material: blood.

CDR3 residues: CASSSSAGGLDTQYF. The chain combines TRBV7-9 with TRBJ2-3; the D call of TRBD2 rests on TCRdb alone, since no DNA is present to check it. From germline, CDR1 is SEHNR and CDR2 FQNEAQ (reference sequence). The CDR3 loop spans 15 amino acids.